This T cell receptor beta chain comes out of a study of T cells in Graves' hyperthyroidism and ophthalmopathy. What was amplified from RNA transcripts were TCR beta CDR3 regions. Initially, a first-round RT-PCR of the TCR CDR3 employed the HTBI primer set. TCRdb used MiXCR to reprocess the multiplex PCR reads, holding one entry per CDR3 protein. The sample consists of 500,000 to 750,000 distinct CDR3 sequences, 15% to 17% of them appearing once. The CDR3 sequence is 12 residues long. V lost 1 base to trimming and J lost 5 bases, with 4 bases between them. The V gene's germline CDR1 is SGDLS and CDR2 YYNGEE. The hyperthyroidism patients had all been newly diagnosed, and their disease duration was under 2 months. Their ages ranged from 18 to 65 years. This clonotype occurred a few times.

The origin of this receptor is a woman younger than 45 with Graves' hyperthyroidism. Material: blood. This chain connects TRBV9 to TRBJ2-1; D not resolved. CDR3: CASSVTDNEQFF. The DNA for the CDR3 is TGTGCCAGCAGCGTAACAGACAATGAGCAGTTCTTC. Looking up the rest from reference TRBV9 and TRBJ2-1 gives the full variable domain: DSGVTQTPKHLITATGQRVTLRCSPRSGDLSVYWYQQSLDQGLQFLIQYYNGEERAKGNILERFSAQQFPDLHSELNLSSLELGDSALYFCASSVTDNEQFFGPGTRLTVL.